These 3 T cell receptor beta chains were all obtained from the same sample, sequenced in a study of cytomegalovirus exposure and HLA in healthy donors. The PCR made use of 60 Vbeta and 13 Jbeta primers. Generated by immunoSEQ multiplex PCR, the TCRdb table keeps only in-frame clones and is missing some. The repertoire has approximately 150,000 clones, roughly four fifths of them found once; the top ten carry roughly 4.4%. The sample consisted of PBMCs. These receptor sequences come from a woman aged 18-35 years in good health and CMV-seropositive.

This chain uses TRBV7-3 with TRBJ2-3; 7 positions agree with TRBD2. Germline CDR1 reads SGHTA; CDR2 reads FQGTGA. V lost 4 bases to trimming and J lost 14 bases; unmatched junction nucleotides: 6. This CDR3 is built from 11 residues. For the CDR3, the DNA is TGTGCCAGCAGCTCCAGCGGGGCGTGGTATTTT. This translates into CASSSSGAWYF.

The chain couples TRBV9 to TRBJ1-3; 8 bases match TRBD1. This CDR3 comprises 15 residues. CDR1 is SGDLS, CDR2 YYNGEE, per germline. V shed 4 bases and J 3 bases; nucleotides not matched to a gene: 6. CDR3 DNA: TGTGCCAGCAGCCCGGCGACAGGGGATGGAAACACCATATATTTT. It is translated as CASSPATGDGNTIYF.

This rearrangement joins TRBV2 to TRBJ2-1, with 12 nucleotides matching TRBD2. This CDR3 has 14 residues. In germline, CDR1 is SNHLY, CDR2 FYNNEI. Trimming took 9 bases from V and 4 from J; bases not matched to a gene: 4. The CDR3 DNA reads TGTGCCAGGACCGGGACTAGCGGGTACAATGAGCAGTTCTTC. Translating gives CARTGTSGYNEQFF.